In this sample, the clone carrying this T cell receptor (beta chain) turned up many times. This sample was taken from a study of T-cell reconstitution after alpha-beta-depleted transplantation in children. The germline V gene encodes CDR1 DFQATT and CDR2 SNEGSKA (reference sequence). V lost 1 base and J 7 bases, leaving 13 bases between the germline ends. The CDR3 is 14 amino acids. During its preparation, the TCRbeta library received unique molecular identifiers. Each CDR3 protein is one row after TCRdb ran MiXCR on the PCR reads. The table includes about 200,000 distinct CDR3 sequences, approximately 7% detected once.

The rearrangement links TRBV20-1 to TRBJ2-2; D may be TRBD1 or TRBD2 (5 bases each). The source material was PBMCs, sampled before TCRalphabeta/CD19-depleted stem cell transplant. The TCR comes from a boy between 2 and 10 years old with acute lymphoblastic leukemia, due to receive a stem cell transplant. The CDR3 DNA is TGCAGTGCTAGAGTCCCCGGGGCTGGCGGGGAGCTGTTTTTT. Translated, it gives CSARVPGAGGELFF.